Listed below are T cell receptor beta chains from one sample, sequenced in a study of tumor and adjacent non-tumor tissue in lung cancer. From the multiplex PCR reads, TCRdb called clonotypes with MiXCR, one entry per CDR3 protein. The sample lists some 95,000 distinct CDR3 sequences; 80% were seen once. Sequenced: distant non-tumor lung tissue. The receptor source for this set is a man aged 60 to 69 with small cell lung cancer. Each CDR3 is given with its conserved first and last residue. Each record gives: clone size, D gene, J gene, V gene, CDR3 DNA, CDR3 protein. The D gene is left open where the match is weak. The size of a clone is reported for some rows only, either as once, few or many, or as a class for expanded clones.

clone_size: -; d_call: -; j_call: TRBJ1-1; v_call: TRBV6-5; cdr3_nt: TGTGCCAGCAATGCAAGCTCACGGGGAAACACTGAAGCTTTCTTT; cdr3_aa: CASNASSRGNTEAFF
clone_size: -; d_call: -; j_call: TRBJ2-1; v_call: TRBV13; cdr3_nt: TGTGCCAACAGCTCAGGGATGGCTGATGAGCAGTTCTTC; cdr3_aa: CANSSGMADEQFF
clone_size: -; d_call: TRBD2; j_call: TRBJ2-1; v_call: TRBV5-5; cdr3_nt: TGTGCCAGCAGGCTTGGGACTAGCGGAACCCTTTTGTCCCAGGAGAATGGGCAGTTCTTC; cdr3_aa: CASRLGTSGTLLSQENGQFF
clone_size: once; d_call: -; j_call: TRBJ2-7; v_call: TRBV7-8; cdr3_nt: TGTGCCAGCAGCTTAGGAAGGGTCCGGTACTATGAGCAGTACTTC; cdr3_aa: CASSLGRVRYYEQYF
clone_size: -; d_call: -; j_call: TRBJ2-3; v_call: TRBV6-6; cdr3_nt: TGTGCCAGCAGTTGGGGCAGGAGCGATACGCAATATTTT; cdr3_aa: CASSWGRSDTQYF
clone_size: -; d_call: TRBD2; j_call: TRBJ2-1; v_call: TRBV7-9; cdr3_nt: TGTGCTAGCAGCTTAACTAGCGAGAGCTCCTACAATGAGCAGTTCTTC; cdr3_aa: CASSLTSESSYNEQFF
clone_size: many; d_call: -; j_call: TRBJ1-2; v_call: TRBV4-1; cdr3_nt: TGCGCCAGCAGCCGAGGGGAGTCCGACTCCTATGGCTACACCTTC; cdr3_aa: CASSRGESDSYGYTF
clone_size: many; d_call: -; j_call: TRBJ1-6; v_call: TRBV10-3; cdr3_nt: TGTGCCATCAGTGGGGGACAAAATAATTCACCCCTCCACTTT; cdr3_aa: CAISGGQNNSPLHF
clone_size: medium-sized; d_call: -; j_call: TRBJ2-3; v_call: TRBV12-3/TRBV12-4; cdr3_nt: TGTGCCAGCGGTGAATATACGCAGTATTTT; cdr3_aa: CASGEYTQYF
clone_size: -; d_call: -; j_call: TRBJ2-2; v_call: TRBV11-3; cdr3_nt: TGTGCCAGCAGCCGGGGCAAGGGAGCGTCCGGGGAACTGTTTTTT; cdr3_aa: CASSRGKGASGELFF
clone_size: -; d_call: -; j_call: TRBJ2-7; v_call: TRBV11-3; cdr3_nt: TGTGCTAGCAGCTTTAGCGGGGACAGCCCCACTGTCTACGAGGAATACTTC; cdr3_aa: CASSFSGDSPTVYEEYF
clone_size: once; d_call: -; j_call: TRBJ2-1; v_call: TRBV11-2; cdr3_nt: TGTGCCAGGAGCCTTAGGGCGGATAGCTCCTACAATGTGCAGTTTTTC; cdr3_aa: CARSLRADSSYNVQFF
clone_size: -; d_call: -; j_call: TRBJ2-3; v_call: TRBV6-5; cdr3_nt: TGCGCGAGCAGGCACGGAGGGGGGAAAGGCACATATACGCAGTATTTT; cdr3_aa: CASRHGGGKGTYTQYF
clone_size: -; d_call: -; j_call: TRBJ1-5; v_call: TRBV6-6; cdr3_nt: TGTGCCAGCAGGTCGTCGAACATAGATACGCAGCATTTT; cdr3_aa: CASRSSNIDTQHF
clone_size: -; d_call: TRBD1; j_call: TRBJ2-3; v_call: TRBV6-1; cdr3_nt: TGTGCCAGCAGGTACGGGACAGGGCCTACCGCTACGCAGTATTTT; cdr3_aa: CASRYGTGPTATQYF
clone_size: -; d_call: TRBD1; j_call: TRBJ2-2; v_call: TRBV11-2; cdr3_nt: TGTGCCAGCCGCGGGACAGGGAACACCGGTGAACAGTTTTTT; cdr3_aa: CASRGTGNTGEQFF
clone_size: -; d_call: -; j_call: TRBJ1-1; v_call: TRBV12-3/TRBV12-4; cdr3_nt: TGTGCCAGCACCAGTTCCGGGGCGAACACAGAAGCTTTCTTT; cdr3_aa: CASTSSGANTEAFF
clone_size: -; d_call: TRBD2; j_call: TRBJ2-1; v_call: TRBV24-1; cdr3_nt: TGTGCCACCAGTGACGGACCAGCGGGAGCTAGTTCCTACAATGAGCAGTTGTTC; cdr3_aa: CATSDGPAGASSYNEQLF
clone_size: -; d_call: -; j_call: TRBJ2-5; v_call: TRBV29-1; cdr3_nt: TGCAGTGCCGGGAATGGGGGGTCGATGGAGACCCTGTACTTC; cdr3_aa: CSAGNGGSMETLYF
clone_size: once; d_call: -; j_call: TRBJ2-2; v_call: TRBV10-3; cdr3_nt: TGTGCCATCAGCGGGGACCCAAGGGGGAAGCTGTTTTTT; cdr3_aa: CAISGDPRGKLFF
clone_size: -; d_call: -; j_call: TRBJ2-2; v_call: TRBV5-1; cdr3_nt: TGCGCCAGCAGCCTACAGGGCGGGGCAAACACCGGGGAGCTGTTTTTT; cdr3_aa: CASSLQGGANTGELFF
clone_size: few; d_call: -; j_call: TRBJ2-1; v_call: TRBV6-5; cdr3_nt: TGTACCAGCAGGGAGATCCCGGCAGATGAGCAGTTCTTC; cdr3_aa: CTSREIPADEQFF
clone_size: -; d_call: -; j_call: TRBJ2-3; v_call: TRBV11-2; cdr3_nt: TGTGCAAGCAGCTTAGGCGGGCTTGGTACAGATACGCAGTGTTTT; cdr3_aa: CASSLGGLGTDTQCF
clone_size: -; d_call: -; j_call: TRBJ1-2; v_call: TRBV29-1; cdr3_nt: TGCAGCGTTGAAGGCGGTAATCCAGGACAGACTAACTATGGCTACACCTTC; cdr3_aa: CSVEGGNPGQTNYGYTF
clone_size: -; d_call: -; j_call: TRBJ2-1; v_call: TRBV4-2; cdr3_nt: TGTGCCCGCAGCCAAGCCCCTACCTCTGAGTCCTACAATGAGCAGTTCTTC; cdr3_aa: CARSQAPTSESYNEQFF
clone_size: few; d_call: -; j_call: TRBJ2-1; v_call: TRBV28; cdr3_nt: TGCGCCAGCACCCCTGCCGGGACACCGAGCCCCTACAATGAGCAGTTCTTC; cdr3_aa: CASTPAGTPSPYNEQFF
clone_size: -; d_call: -; j_call: TRBJ2-5; v_call: TRBV20-1; cdr3_nt: TGCAGTGTTAGAGATGGGGGGGCCTTGGGGGAGACCCAGTACTTC; cdr3_aa: CSVRDGGALGETQYF
clone_size: -; d_call: -; j_call: TRBJ2-7; v_call: TRBV13; cdr3_nt: TGCGCCAGCAGCCCTTGGGGTCGGGGGAAAGGGTACGAGCAGTGCTTC; cdr3_aa: CASSPWGRGKGYEQCF
clone_size: -; d_call: -; j_call: TRBJ1-4; v_call: TRBV4-2; cdr3_nt: TGTGCCACTTCTCTTACAAGTAATGAAAAACTGTTTTTT; cdr3_aa: CATSLTSNEKLFF
clone_size: -; d_call: -; j_call: TRBJ1-2; v_call: TRBV7-8; cdr3_nt: TGCGCCAGCAGCCCAGGGATAGAATTATATGGCTATACCTTC; cdr3_aa: CASSPGIELYGYTF
clone_size: many; d_call: TRBD2; j_call: TRBJ2-2; v_call: TRBV28; cdr3_nt: TGTGCCAGCAGTTACAGCGGGACTTACACCGGGGAGCTGTTTTTT; cdr3_aa: CASSYSGTYTGELFF
clone_size: -; d_call: -; j_call: TRBJ2-5; v_call: TRBV24-1; cdr3_nt: TGTGCCACCAGTGATTTGGACGGACATGAGACCCAGAACTTC; cdr3_aa: CATSDLDGHETQNF
clone_size: -; d_call: TRBD1; j_call: TRBJ1-1; v_call: TRBV12-3/TRBV12-4; cdr3_nt: TGTGTTAGCAGCCTAGGACAGGGGGCTGAAGCTTTCTTT; cdr3_aa: CVSSLGQGAEAFF